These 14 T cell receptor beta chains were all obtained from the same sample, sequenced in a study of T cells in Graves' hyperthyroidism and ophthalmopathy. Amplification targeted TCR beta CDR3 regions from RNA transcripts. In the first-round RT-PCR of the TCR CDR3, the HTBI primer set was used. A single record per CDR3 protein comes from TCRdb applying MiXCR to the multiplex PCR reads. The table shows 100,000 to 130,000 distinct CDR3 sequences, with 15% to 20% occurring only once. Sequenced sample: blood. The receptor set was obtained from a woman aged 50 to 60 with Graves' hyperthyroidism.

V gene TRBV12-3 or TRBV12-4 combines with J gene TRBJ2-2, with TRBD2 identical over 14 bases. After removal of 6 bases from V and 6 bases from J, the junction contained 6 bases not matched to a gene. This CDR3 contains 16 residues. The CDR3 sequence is CASRHRLAGGAGELFF. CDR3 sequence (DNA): TGTGCCAGCAGACACCGACTAGCGGGAGGGGCCGGGGAGCTGTTTTTT.

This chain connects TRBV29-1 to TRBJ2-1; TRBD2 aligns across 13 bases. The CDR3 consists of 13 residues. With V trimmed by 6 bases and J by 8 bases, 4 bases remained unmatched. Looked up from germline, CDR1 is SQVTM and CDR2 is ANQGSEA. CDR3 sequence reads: CSVRTSGSYEQFF. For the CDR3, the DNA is TGCAGCGTCCGGACTAGCGGGAGTTATGAGCAGTTCTTC.

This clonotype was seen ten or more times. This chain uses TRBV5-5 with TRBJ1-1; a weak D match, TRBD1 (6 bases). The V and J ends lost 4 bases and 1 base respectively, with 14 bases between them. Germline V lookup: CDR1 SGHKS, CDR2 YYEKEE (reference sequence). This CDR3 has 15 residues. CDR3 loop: CASSARGSGNTEAFF. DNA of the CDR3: TGTGCCAGCAGCGCCAGGGGATCTGGGAACACTGAAGCTTTCTTT. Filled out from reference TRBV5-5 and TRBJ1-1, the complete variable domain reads DAGVTQSPTHLIKTRGQQVTLRCSPISGHKSVSWYQQVLGQGPQFIFQYYEKEERGRGNFPDRFSARQFPNYSSELNVNALLLGDSALYLCASSARGSGNTEAFFGQGTRLTVV.

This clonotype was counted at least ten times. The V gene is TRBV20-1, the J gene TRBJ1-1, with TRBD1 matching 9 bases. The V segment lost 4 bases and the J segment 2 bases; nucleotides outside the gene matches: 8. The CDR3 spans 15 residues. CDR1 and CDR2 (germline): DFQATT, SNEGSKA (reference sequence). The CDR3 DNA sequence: TGCAGTGCTAAACAGGGGGCCTCATTTAACACTGAAGCTTTCTTT. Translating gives CSAKQGASFNTEAFF.

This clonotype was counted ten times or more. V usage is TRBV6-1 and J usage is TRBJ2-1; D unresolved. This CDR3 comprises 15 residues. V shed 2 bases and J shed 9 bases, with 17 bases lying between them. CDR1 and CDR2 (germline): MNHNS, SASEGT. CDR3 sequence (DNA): TGTGCCAGCAGTGAATCTCCGTTTAGAGATGGTGAGCAGTTCTTC. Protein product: CASSESPFRDGEQFF.

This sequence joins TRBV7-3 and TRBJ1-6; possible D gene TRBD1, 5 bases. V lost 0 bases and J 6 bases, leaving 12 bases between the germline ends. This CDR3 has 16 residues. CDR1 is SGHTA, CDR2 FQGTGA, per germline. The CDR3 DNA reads TGTGCCAGCAGCTTAACAGCCGGGGCGTTTAATTCACCCCTCCACTTT. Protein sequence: CASSLTAGAFNSPLHF. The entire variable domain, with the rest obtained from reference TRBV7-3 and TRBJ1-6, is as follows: GAGVSQTPSNKVTEKGKYVELRCDPISGHTALYWYRQSLGQGPEFLIYFQGTGAADDSGLPNDRFFAVRPEGSVSTLKIQRTERGDSAVYLCASSLTAGAFNSPLHFGNGTRLTVT.

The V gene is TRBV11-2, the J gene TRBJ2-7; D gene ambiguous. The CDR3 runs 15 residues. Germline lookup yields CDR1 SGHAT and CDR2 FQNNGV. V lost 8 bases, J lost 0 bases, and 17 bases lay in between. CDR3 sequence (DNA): TGTGCCAGCTCGCGACCATTGGCAGCCTCCTACGAGCAGTACTTC. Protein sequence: CASSRPLAASYEQYF.

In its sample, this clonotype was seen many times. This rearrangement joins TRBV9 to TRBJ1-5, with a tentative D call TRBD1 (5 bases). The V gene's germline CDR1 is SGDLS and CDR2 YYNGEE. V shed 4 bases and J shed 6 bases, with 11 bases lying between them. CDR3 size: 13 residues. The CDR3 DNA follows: TGTGCCAGCAGCACAGGTAGTGGTCAGCCCCAGCATTTT. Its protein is CASSTGSGQPQHF.

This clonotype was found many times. CDR3 region: CASSLAAGQETQYF. CDR3 DNA: TGTGCCAGCAGCTTAGCCGCGGGACAAGAGACCCAGTACTTC. V is TRBV11-2 and J is TRBJ2-5; a weak D match, TRBD2 (6 bases). V gave up 1 base and J gave up 2 bases, with 8 bases separating them. The CDR3 has 14 residues. Germline values: CDR1 SGHAT, CDR2 FQNNGV.

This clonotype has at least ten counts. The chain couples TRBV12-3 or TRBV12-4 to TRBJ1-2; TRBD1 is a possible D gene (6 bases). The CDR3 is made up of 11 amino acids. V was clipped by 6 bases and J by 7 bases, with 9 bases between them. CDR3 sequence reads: CASRQGGGYTF. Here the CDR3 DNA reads TGTGCCAGCAGGCAAGGGGGTGGCTACACCTTC.

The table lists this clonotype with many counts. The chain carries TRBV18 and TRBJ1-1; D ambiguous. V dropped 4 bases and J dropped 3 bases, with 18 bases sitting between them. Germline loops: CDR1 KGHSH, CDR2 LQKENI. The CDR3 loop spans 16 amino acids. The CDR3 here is CASSLSLRGGYTEAFF. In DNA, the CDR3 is TGTGCCAGCTCACTTAGCCTGCGGGGTGGTTACACTGAAGCTTTCTTT.

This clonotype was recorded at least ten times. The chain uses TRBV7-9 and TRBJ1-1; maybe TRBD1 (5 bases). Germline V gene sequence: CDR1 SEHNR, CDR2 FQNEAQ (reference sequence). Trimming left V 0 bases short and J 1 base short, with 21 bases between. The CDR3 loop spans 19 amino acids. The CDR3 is CASSLAVGERSVGNTEAFF. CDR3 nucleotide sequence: TGTGCCAGCAGCTTAGCTGTGGGGGAGCGAAGTGTCGGGAACACTGAAGCTTTCTTT.

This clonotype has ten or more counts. DNA for the CDR3: TGCAGTGCTAGACCCCCTCGGGTTGAGCAGTTCTTC. Translating it yields CSARPPRVEQFF. The V and J genes are TRBV20-1 and TRBJ2-1; D remains unclear. Germline-derived CDR1 and CDR2 are DFQATT and SNEGSKA (reference sequence). The CDR3 length is 12 residues. Between the trimmed V and J ends, which lost 2 bases and 9 bases, there was a span of 11 bases.

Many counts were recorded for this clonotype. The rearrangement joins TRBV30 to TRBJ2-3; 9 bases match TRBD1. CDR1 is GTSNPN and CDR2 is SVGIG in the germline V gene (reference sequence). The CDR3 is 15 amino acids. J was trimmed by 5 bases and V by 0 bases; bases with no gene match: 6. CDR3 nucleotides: TGTGCCTGGAGTGTGGGACAGGGTCTGGTAGATACGCAGTATTTT. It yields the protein CAWSVGQGLVDTQYF.